The 9 T cell receptor beta chains presented below share a single source sample, sequenced in a study of blood T cell repertoires in COVID-19. Clones were read by immunoSEQ multiplex PCR, and TCRdb kept only the in-frame ones, dropping some. The sample consists of under 200,000 clones, about 83% of them appearing once. Sequencing input: PBMCs or T cells enriched from blood (not recorded which). The receptors come from a woman aged 30 to 39 who had been exposed to COVID-19.

V gene TRBV5-4 combines with J gene TRBJ2-7; 9 bases are shared with TRBD1. The CDR3 has 14 residues. The germline gives CDR1 SGHNT, CDR2 YYREEE (reference sequence). The V and J ends lost 0 bases and 7 bases, in that order; junction bases with no gene match: 5. Here the CDR3 DNA reads TGTGCCAGCAGCTTGGTGGGACAGGGTTCGGAGCAGTACTTC. Its protein is CASSLVGQGSEQYF.

This clone was seen a handful of times. The chain uses TRBV5-4 and TRBJ1-2; D ambiguous. The V end lost 2 bases, the J end lost 2 bases, and 13 bases lay between the germline ends. Germline V gives CDR1 SGHNT, CDR2 YYREEE (reference sequence). The CDR3 spans 15 residues. For the CDR3, the DNA is TGTGCCAGCAGCTTTTTGCCGCCGGAGAACTATGGCTACACCTTC. Amino acid sequence: CASSFLPPENYGYTF.

This chain uses TRBV7-3 with TRBJ2-5; a weak D match, TRBD2 (6 bases). CDR3 length equals 13 residues. The V gene lost 11 bases and the J gene lost 1 base, with 14 bases spanning the gap. Per germline, CDR1 SGHTA and CDR2 FQGTGA. The CDR3 DNA reads as TGTGCCTCCGGGCCCGGGGGCCAAGAGACCCAGTACTTC. Translation: CASGPGGQETQYF. Based on the CDR3 plus reference TRBV7-3 and TRBJ2-5, the full variable domain is GAGVSQTPSNKVTEKGKYVELRCDPISGHTALYWYRQSLGQGPEFLIYFQGTGAADDSGLPNDRFFAVRPEGSVSTLKIQRTERGDSAVYLCASGPGGQETQYFGPGTRLLVL.

The CDR3 reads CASNRAATQYF. The CDR3 DNA reads as TGTGCCAGCAATCGAGCGGCTACGCAGTATTTT. This chain connects TRBV2 to TRBJ2-3, with a tentative D call TRBD2 (5 bases). This CDR3 region has 11 residues. Germline values: CDR1 SNHLY, CDR2 FYNNEI. V lost 7 bases to trimming and J lost 8 bases, with 10 bases between them.

V is TRBV19 and J is TRBJ2-5, with TRBD1 identical over 8 bases. J lost 7 bases, V lost 4 bases, and 14 bases had no gene match. In germline, CDR1 is LNHDA, CDR2 SQIVND (reference sequence). The length of the CDR3 is 16 residues. The CDR3 reads CASSTTDSPTGGTQYF. The CDR3 DNA follows: TGTGCCAGTAGTACCACAGATAGCCCTACAGGGGGGACCCAGTACTTC.

This chain uses TRBV30 with TRBJ1-1, with D uncertain. The V end was cut by 4 bases, the J end by 6 bases, with 15 bases between. The CDR3 is 13 amino acids. CDR1 is GTSNPN, CDR2 SVGIG, per germline (reference sequence). The CDR3 reads CAWTPRSGAEAFF. The CDR3 bases are TGTGCCTGGACCCCACGTTCGGGAGCTGAAGCTTTCTTT.

The rearrangement links TRBV5-1 to TRBJ1-4; D unclear. This CDR3 is built from 14 residues. Trimming took 7 bases from V and 5 from J, leaving 15 bases between them. CDR1 is SGHRS and CDR2 is YFSETQ in the germline V gene. Written as DNA, the CDR3 is TGCGCCAGCCGGGGAGGAGCAGAAAATGAAAAACTGTTTTTT. It encodes CASRGGAENEKLFF.

The chain links TRBV21-1 to TRBJ2-5; TRBD1 is the table's D call, not checked against the DNA. TRBV21-1 is labeled a pseudogene. CDR3 length: 14 residues. The CDR3 DNA sequence: TGTGCCAGCAAGTACCCACAGGGGGGCGAGACCCAGTACTTC. Its protein product is CASKYPQGGETQYF.

This sequence joins TRBV6-6 and TRBJ1-2; 7 bases are a match to TRBD1. Germline trimming cut 6 bases from V and 3 bases from J; bases unmatched to any gene: 7. Per germline, CDR1 MNHNY and CDR2 SVGAGI (reference sequence). The CDR3 has 14 amino acids. The CDR3 bases are TGTGCCAGCAGCTTACAGGGGTGGGACTATGGCTACACCTTC. It specifies CASSLQGWDYGYTF.